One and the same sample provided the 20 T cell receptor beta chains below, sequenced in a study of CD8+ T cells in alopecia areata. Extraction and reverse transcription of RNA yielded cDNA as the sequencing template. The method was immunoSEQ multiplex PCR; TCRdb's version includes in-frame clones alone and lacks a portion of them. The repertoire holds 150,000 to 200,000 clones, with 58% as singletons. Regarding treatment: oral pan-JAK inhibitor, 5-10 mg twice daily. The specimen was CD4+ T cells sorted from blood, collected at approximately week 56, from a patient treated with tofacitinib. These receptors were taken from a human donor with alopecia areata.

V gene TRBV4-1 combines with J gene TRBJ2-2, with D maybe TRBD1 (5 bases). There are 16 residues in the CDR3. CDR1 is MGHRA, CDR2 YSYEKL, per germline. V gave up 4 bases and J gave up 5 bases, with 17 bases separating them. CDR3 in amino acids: CASSPQGVGRTGELFF. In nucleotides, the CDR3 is TGCGCCAGCAGCCCGCAAGGGGTTGGTAGGACCGGGGAGCTGTTTTTT.

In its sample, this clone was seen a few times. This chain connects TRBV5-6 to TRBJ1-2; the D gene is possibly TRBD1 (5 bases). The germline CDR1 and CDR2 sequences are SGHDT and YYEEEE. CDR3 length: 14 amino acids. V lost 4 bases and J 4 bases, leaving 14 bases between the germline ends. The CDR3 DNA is TGTGCCAGCAGCGGCAGACCGGGACTCTATGGCTACACCTTC. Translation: CASSGRPGLYGYTF. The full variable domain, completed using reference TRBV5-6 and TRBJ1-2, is DAGVTQSPTHLIKTRGQQVTLRCSPKSGHDTVSWYQQALGQGPQFIFQYYEEEERQRGNFPDRFSGHQFPNYSSELNVNALLLGDSALYLCASSGRPGLYGYTFGSGTRLTVV.

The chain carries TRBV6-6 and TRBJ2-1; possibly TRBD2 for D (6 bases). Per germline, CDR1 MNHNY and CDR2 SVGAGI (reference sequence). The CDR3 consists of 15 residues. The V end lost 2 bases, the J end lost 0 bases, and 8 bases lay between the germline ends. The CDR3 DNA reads TGTGCCAGCAGTTACCCTAGCGACTCCTACAATGAGCAGTTCTTC. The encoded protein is CASSYPSDSYNEQFF.

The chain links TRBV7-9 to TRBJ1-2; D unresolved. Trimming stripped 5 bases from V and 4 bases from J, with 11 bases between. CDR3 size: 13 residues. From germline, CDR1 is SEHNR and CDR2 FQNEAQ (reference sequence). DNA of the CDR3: TGTGCCAGCAGCCAAATAGAGGGCTATGGCTACACCTTC. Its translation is CASSQIEGYGYTF.

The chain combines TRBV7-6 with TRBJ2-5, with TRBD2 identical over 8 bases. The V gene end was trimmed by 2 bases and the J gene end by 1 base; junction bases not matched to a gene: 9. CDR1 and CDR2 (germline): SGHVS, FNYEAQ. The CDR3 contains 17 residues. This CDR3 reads CASSLLSAGALQETQYF. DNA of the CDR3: TGTGCCAGCAGCTTATTATCAGCGGGGGCACTCCAAGAGACCCAGTACTTC.

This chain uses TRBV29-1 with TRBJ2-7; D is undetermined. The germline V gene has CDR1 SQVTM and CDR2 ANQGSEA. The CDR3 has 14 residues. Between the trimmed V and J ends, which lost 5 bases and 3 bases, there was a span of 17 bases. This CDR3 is CSVSLKRANYEQYF. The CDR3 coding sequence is TGCAGCGTTTCGTTGAAGCGTGCCAACTACGAGCAGTACTTC.

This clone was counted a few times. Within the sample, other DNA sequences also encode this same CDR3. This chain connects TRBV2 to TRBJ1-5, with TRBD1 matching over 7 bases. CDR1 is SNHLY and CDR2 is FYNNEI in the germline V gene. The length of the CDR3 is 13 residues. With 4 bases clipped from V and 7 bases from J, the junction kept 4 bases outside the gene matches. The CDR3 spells CASSGQGDQPQHF. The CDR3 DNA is TGTGCCAGCAGTGGACAGGGCGACCAGCCCCAGCATTTT.

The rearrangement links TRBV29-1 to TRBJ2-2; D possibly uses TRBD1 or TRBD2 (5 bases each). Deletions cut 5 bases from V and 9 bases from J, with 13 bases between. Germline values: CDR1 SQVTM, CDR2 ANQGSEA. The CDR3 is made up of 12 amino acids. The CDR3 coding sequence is TGCAGCGTTAGGACGGGACCCAGGGAGCTGTTTTTT. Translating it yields CSVRTGPRELFF.

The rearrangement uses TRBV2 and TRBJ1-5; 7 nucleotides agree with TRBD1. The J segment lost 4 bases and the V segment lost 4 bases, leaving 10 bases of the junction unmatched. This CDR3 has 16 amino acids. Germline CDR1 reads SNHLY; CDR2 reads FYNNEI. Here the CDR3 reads CASSGVPGQPNQPQHF. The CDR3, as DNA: TGTGCCAGCAGTGGGGTCCCGGGACAGCCAAATCAGCCCCAGCATTTT.

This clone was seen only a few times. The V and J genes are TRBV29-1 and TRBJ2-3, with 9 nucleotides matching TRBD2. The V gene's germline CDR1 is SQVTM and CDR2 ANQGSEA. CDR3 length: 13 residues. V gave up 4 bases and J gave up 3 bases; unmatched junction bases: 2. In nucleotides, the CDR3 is TGCAGCGTTGTGGCGGGGGGGACAGATACGCAGTATTTT. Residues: CSVVAGGTDTQYF.

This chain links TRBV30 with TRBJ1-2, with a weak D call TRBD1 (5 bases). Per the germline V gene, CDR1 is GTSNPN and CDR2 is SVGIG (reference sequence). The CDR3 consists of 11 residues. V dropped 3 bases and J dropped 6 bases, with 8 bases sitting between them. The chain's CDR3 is CAWRMGDGYTF. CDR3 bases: TGTGCCTGGAGGATGGGGGATGGCTACACCTTC.

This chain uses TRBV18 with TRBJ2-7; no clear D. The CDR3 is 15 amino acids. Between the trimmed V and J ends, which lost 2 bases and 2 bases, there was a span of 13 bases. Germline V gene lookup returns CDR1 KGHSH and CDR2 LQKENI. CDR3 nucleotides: TGTGCCAGCTCACCAAGGCGCCAGGTAGCCTACGAGCAGTACTTC. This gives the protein CASSPRRQVAYEQYF. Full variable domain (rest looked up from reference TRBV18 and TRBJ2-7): NAGVMQNPRHLVRRRGQEARLRCSPMKGHSHVYWYRQLPEEGLKFMVYLQKENIIDESGMPKERFSAEFPKEGPSILRIQQVVRGDSAAYFCASSPRRQVAYEQYFGPGTRLTVT.

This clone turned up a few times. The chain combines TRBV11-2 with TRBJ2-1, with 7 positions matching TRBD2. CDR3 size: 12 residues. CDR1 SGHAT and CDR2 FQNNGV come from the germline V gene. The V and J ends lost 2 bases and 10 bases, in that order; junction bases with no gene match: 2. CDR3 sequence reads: CASSLNGGEQFF. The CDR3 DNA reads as TGTGCCAGCAGCTTAAACGGGGGGGAGCAGTTCTTC.

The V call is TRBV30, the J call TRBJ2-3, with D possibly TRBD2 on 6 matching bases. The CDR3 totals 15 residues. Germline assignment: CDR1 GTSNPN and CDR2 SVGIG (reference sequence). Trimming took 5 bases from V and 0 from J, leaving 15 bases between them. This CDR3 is CAWGLLALSTDTQYF. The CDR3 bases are TGTGCCTGGGGCCTCCTAGCGCTTAGCACAGATACGCAGTATTTT.

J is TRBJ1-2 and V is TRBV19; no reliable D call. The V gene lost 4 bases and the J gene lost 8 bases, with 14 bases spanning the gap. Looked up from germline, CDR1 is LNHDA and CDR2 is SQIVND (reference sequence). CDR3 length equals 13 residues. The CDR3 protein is CASSTSTDSGYTF. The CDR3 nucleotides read TGTGCCAGTAGTACCTCGACGGACTCCGGCTACACCTTC. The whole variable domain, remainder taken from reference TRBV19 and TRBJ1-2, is DGGITQSPKYLFRKEGQNVTLSCEQNLNHDAMYWYRQDPGQGLRLIYYSQIVNDFQKGDIAEGYSVSREKKESFPLTVTSAQKNPTAFYLCASSTSTDSGYTFGSGTRLTVV.

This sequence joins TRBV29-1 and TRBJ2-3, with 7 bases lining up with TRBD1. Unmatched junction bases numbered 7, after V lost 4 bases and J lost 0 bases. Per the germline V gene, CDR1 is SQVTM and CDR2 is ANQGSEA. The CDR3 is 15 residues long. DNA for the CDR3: TGCAGCGTTGGGGCAGGGGGTATCAGCACAGATACGCAGTATTTT. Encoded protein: CSVGAGGISTDTQYF.

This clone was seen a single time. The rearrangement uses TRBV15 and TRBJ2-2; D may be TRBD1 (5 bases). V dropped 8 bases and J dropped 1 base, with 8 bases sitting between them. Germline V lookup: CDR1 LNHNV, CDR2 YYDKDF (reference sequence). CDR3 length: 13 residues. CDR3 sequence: CATGARNTGELFF. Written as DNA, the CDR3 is TGTGCCACCGGGGCCCGGAACACCGGGGAGCTGTTTTTT.

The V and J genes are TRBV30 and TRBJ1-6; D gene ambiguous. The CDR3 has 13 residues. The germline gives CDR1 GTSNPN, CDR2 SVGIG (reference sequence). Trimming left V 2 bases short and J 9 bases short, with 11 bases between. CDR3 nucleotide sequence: TGTGCCTGGAGTCCGCTTGGCGCTTCACCCCTCCACTTT. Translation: CAWSPLGASPLHF.

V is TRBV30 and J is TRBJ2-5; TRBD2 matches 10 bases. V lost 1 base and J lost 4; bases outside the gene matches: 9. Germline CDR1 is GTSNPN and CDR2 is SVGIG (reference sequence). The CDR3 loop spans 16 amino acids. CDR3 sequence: CAWSAPSGGAIETQYF. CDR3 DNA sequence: TGTGCCTGGAGTGCCCCAAGCGGGGGGGCCATAGAGACCCAGTACTTC.

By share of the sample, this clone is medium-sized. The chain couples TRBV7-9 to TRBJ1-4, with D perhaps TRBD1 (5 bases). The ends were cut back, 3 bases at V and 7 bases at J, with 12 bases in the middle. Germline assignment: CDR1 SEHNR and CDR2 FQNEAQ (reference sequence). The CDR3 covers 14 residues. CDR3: CASSFEGTGEKLFF. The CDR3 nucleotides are TGTGCCAGCAGCTTCGAGGGGACGGGTGAAAAACTGTTTTTT. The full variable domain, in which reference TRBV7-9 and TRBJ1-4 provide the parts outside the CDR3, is DTGVSQNPRHKITKRGQNVTFRCDPISEHNRLYWYRQTLGQGPEFLTYFQNEAQLEKSRLLSDRFSAERPKGSFSTLEIQRTEQGDSAMYLCASSFEGTGEKLFFGSGTQLSVL.